The 18 T cell receptor beta chains presented below share a single source sample, sequenced in a study of cytomegalovirus exposure and HLA in healthy donors. In the PCR, 60 Vbeta and 13 Jbeta primers were used. Some clones are missing from TCRdb's copy, which holds only in-frame ones; the method was immunoSEQ multiplex PCR. The sample has tens of thousands of clones; around 86% are singletons. The sequenced sample consisted of PBMCs. Source of these receptors: a woman aged 40 to 50 in good health and CMV-seropositive.

The chain has TRBV4-1 and TRBJ2-1; 7 bases align to TRBD2. The trim removed 6 bases at V and 7 bases at J, leaving 12 bases unmatched. The germline CDR1 and CDR2 sequences are MGHRA and YSYEKL. CDR3 length: 15 residues. The CDR3 loop is CASSTRAGRWNEQFF. CDR3 bases: TGCGCCAGCAGTACGAGAGCGGGGCGGTGGAATGAGCAGTTCTTC.

The V call is TRBV27, the J call TRBJ1-5; 9 bases line up with TRBD1. CDR3 length: 16 amino acids. Germline V lookup: CDR1 MNHEY, CDR2 SMNVEV (reference sequence). Trimming cost V 3 bases and J 1 base; bases outside gene matches: 4. This chain's CDR3 is CASSLGGQGSNQPQHF. The CDR3 DNA is TGTGCCAGCAGTTTGGGTGGACAGGGGAGCAATCAGCCCCAGCATTTT.

This clone is labeled as large (0.1 to 1%). The chain carries TRBV6-6 and TRBJ2-2, with 8 bases fitting TRBD1. V shed 5 bases and J 6 bases; nucleotides not matched to a gene: 5. Per the germline V gene, CDR1 is MNHNY and CDR2 is SVGAGI (reference sequence). CDR3 size: 14 residues. CDR3 nucleotide sequence: TGTGCCAGCAGTCATACAGGGGGGTCCGGGGAGCTGTTTTTT. It translates to CASSHTGGSGELFF.

The V and J genes are TRBV18 and TRBJ1-1; no firm D call. V gave up 4 bases and J gave up 1 base, with 10 bases separating them. This CDR3 is 14 amino acids long. The germline CDR1 and CDR2 sequences are KGHSH and LQKENI. The CDR3 region has the DNA TGTGCCAGCTCACGGGAGTGGGCGAACACTGAAGCTTTCTTT. Encoded protein: CASSREWANTEAFF. Full variable domain (outside the CDR3, taken from reference TRBV18 and TRBJ1-1): NAGVMQNPRHLVRRRGQEARLRCSPMKGHSHVYWYRQLPEEGLKFMVYLQKENIIDESGMPKERFSAEFPKEGPSILRIQQVVRGDSAAYFCASSREWANTEAFFGQGTRLTVV.

This clone came up a few times. The gene calls are TRBV6-5 and TRBJ1-4, with D tentatively TRBD1 (6 bases). This CDR3 contains 15 residues. Germline lookup yields CDR1 MNHEY and CDR2 SVGAGI. The germline V and J ends were trimmed by 0 bases and 5 bases, with 10 bases remaining between them. The CDR3 is CASSYSGARNEKLFF. The CDR3 DNA sequence: TGTGCCAGCAGTTACTCGGGGGCGCGAAATGAAAAACTGTTTTTT.

This chain connects TRBV6-5 to TRBJ2-1; 7 bases match TRBD1. Unmatched junction bases numbered 11, after V lost 6 bases and J lost 6 bases. In germline, CDR1 is MNHEY, CDR2 SVGAGI. The length of the CDR3 is 15 residues. The CDR3 DNA reads as TGTGCCAGCAGAGACAGGGATTTAGGTGTCAATGAGCAGTTCTTC. This gives the protein CASRDRDLGVNEQFF.

The chain employs TRBV18 and TRBJ1-5; D ambiguous. CDR1 is KGHSH and CDR2 is LQKENI in the germline V gene. The CDR3 runs 16 residues. The V gene lost 3 bases and the J gene lost 0 bases, with 12 bases spanning the gap. This chain's CDR3 is CASSPKTRNSNQPQHF. In DNA, the CDR3 is TGTGCCAGCTCACCGAAAACACGAAATAGCAATCAGCCCCAGCATTTT.

Here the CDR3 DNA reads TGTGCCAGTTTTCTAGAGCGGGGGGCAGGGGAGACCCAGTACTTC. Translation gives CASFLERGAGETQYF. This chain connects TRBV14 to TRBJ2-5; 9 bases line up with TRBD2. The CDR3 sequence is 15 residues long. Germline CDR1 reads SGHDN; CDR2 reads FVKESK. After removal of 9 bases from V and 5 bases from J, the junction contained 13 bases not matched to a gene.

This clone appeared a few times. The gene calls are TRBV6-4 and TRBJ2-1; 8 nucleotides align to TRBD2. With 8 bases clipped from V and 0 bases from J, the junction kept 6 bases outside the gene matches. The CDR3 spans 15 residues. In germline, CDR1 is MRHNA, CDR2 SNTAGT. The CDR3 loop is CASRPGTSSYNEQFF. For the CDR3, the DNA is TGTGCCAGCCGTCCCGGGACTAGCTCCTACAATGAGCAGTTCTTC.

This clone is a singleton in its sample. J is TRBJ2-1 and V is TRBV5-1, with 9 bases fitting TRBD1. J was trimmed by 2 bases and V by 4 bases; bases with no gene match: 7. The germline V gene has CDR1 SGHRS and CDR2 YFSETQ. CDR3 length: 16 residues. CDR3 DNA sequence: TGCGCCAGCAGCACGACGACAGGGGGGGCCTACAATGAGCAGTTCTTC. Translation: CASSTTTGGAYNEQFF.

The V call is TRBV10-3, the J call TRBJ1-1; D is possibly TRBD1 (5 bases). Germline V gene data show CDR1 as ENHRY and CDR2 as SYGVKD. CDR3 size: 14 residues. Trimming shortened V by 10 bases and J by 0 bases, and 15 bases separated the two germline ends. The CDR3 sequence is CATQWEGMNTEAFF. CDR3 nucleotide sequence: TGTGCCACCCAATGGGAGGGGATGAACACTGAAGCTTTCTTT.

J is TRBJ1-4 and V is TRBV7-9, with D unclear. The CDR3 is 14 residues long. Trimming removed 5 bases at V and 1 base at J, with 8 bases between. Germline V gene data show CDR1 as SEHNR and CDR2 as FQNEAQ (reference sequence). The CDR3 spells CASSAQQTNEKLFF. CDR3 in DNA: TGTGCCAGCAGCGCACAGCAAACTAATGAAAAACTGTTTTTT.

This chain joins TRBV4-3 and TRBJ2-1, with 11 bases aligning to TRBD1. Germline loops: CDR1 LGHNA, CDR2 YSLEER. Trimming at V came to 2 bases and at J to 3 bases, leaving 3 bases not matched to a gene. The CDR3 loop spans 16 amino acids. The CDR3 is CASSQSGTGGYNEQFF. DNA of the CDR3: TGCGCCAGCAGCCAATCCGGGACAGGGGGCTACAATGAGCAGTTCTTC.

The chain combines TRBV27 with TRBJ2-3; 8 bases are shared with TRBD2. This CDR3 region has 15 residues. The V gene's germline CDR1 is MNHEY and CDR2 SMNVEV (reference sequence). Trimming at V came to 4 bases and at J to 0 bases, leaving 3 bases not matched to a gene. The CDR3 region has the DNA TGTGCCAGCAGTTGGGGGACTAGGAGCACAGATACGCAGTATTTT. Translating gives CASSWGTRSTDTQYF.

V usage is TRBV25-1 and J usage is TRBJ2-1; TRBD2 matches at 9 bases. This CDR3 comprises 15 residues. Losses at the gene ends were 4 bases for V and 0 bases for J; bases not matched to a gene: 1. The germline V gene has CDR1 MGHDK and CDR2 SYGVNS. The CDR3 here is CASSGRGGSYNEQFF. The CDR3 bases are TGTGCCAGCAGTGGGCGGGGGGGCTCCTACAATGAGCAGTTCTTC.

The V gene is TRBV19, the J gene TRBJ2-1; 8 bases match TRBD2. Germline-derived CDR1 and CDR2 are LNHDA and SQIVND (reference sequence). Trimming at V came to 4 bases and at J to 4 bases, leaving 6 bases not matched to a gene. This CDR3 has 15 residues. The CDR3 nucleotides read TGTGCCAGTAGTAGATTAGCGGGGCGGTACAATGAGCAGTTCTTC. Translating gives CASSRLAGRYNEQFF.

J is TRBJ2-3 and V is TRBV4-1; 7 bases line up with TRBD2. The germline gives CDR1 MGHRA, CDR2 YSYEKL. The CDR3 has 15 amino acids. The V and J ends lost 2 bases and 5 bases, in that order; junction bases with no gene match: 7. The CDR3 loop reads CASSQLGLLKDTQYF. The DNA of the CDR3 is TGCGCCAGCAGCCAACTGGGACTATTAAAAGATACGCAGTATTTT.

The rearrangement uses TRBV19 and TRBJ1-4; possible D gene TRBD1, 6 bases. Germline-derived CDR1 and CDR2 are LNHDA and SQIVND (reference sequence). V shed 4 bases and J shed 4 bases, with 13 bases lying between them. The CDR3 loop spans 15 amino acids. The CDR3 reads CASSTAGAINEKLFF. CDR3 nucleotides: TGTGCCAGTAGTACCGCAGGGGCTATTAATGAAAAACTGTTTTTT.